Below, 26 T cell receptor beta chains from the same sample are listed, as sequenced in a study of OX40 agonist ivuxolimab in advanced cancers. Measured with immunoSEQ multiplex PCR; TCRdb has only the in-frame clones, and not every one. This table has 75,000 to 95,000 clones, around 90% appearing once. Material: CD4+ or CD8+ T cells sorted from blood, obtained in a trial of the OX40 agonist ivuxolimab. All receptors come from an adult with an advanced solid tumor such as melanoma, head and neck, liver or kidney cancer.

The chain has TRBV7-9 and TRBJ2-7; 9 bases fit TRBD1. The V gene's germline CDR1 is SEHNR and CDR2 FQNEAQ (reference sequence). Trimming cost V 5 bases and J 3 bases; bases outside gene matches: 8. The CDR3 totals 15 residues. The CDR3 nucleotides read TGTGCCAGCAGCACAGGGGGCGCGGCGGGCTACGAGCAGTACTTC. Amino acids: CASSTGGAAGYEQYF.

This chain joins TRBV7-9 and TRBJ2-6, with a possible D match to TRBD2 (5 bases). The CDR3 covers 15 residues. The V gene's germline CDR1 is SEHNR and CDR2 FQNEAQ (reference sequence). V was cut by 4 bases and J by 4 bases, with 11 bases left in between. CDR3: CASSSGVSGANVLTF. Written as DNA, the CDR3 is TGTGCCAGCAGCTCCGGGGTTTCGGGGGCCAACGTCCTGACTTTC. Full variable domain (missing parts from reference TRBV7-9 and TRBJ2-6): DTGVSQNPRHKITKRGQNVTFRCDPISEHNRLYWYRQTLGQGPEFLTYFQNEAQLEKSRLLSDRFSAERPKGSFSTLEIQRTEQGDSAMYLCASSSGVSGANVLTFGAGSRLTVL.

The V gene is TRBV6-1, the J gene TRBJ2-7; TRBD1 aligns across 9 bases. The length of the CDR3 is 15 residues. Trimming at V came to 3 bases and at J to 4 bases, leaving 7 bases not matched to a gene. Germline CDR1 is MNHNS and CDR2 is SASEGT. For the CDR3, the DNA is TGTGCCAGCAGTGACGCCGGGACAGGGAGTTACGAGCAGTACTTC. Translating it yields CASSDAGTGSYEQYF.

This chain connects TRBV7-9 to TRBJ2-7; 10 bases fit TRBD2. Unmatched junction bases numbered 8, after V lost 1 base and J lost 5 bases. Germline loops: CDR1 SEHNR, CDR2 FQNEAQ (reference sequence). The CDR3 contains 16 residues. CDR3 coding DNA: TGTGCCAGCAGCTTAGGGTCTAGCGGGAGAGTTGACGAGCAGTACTTC. It yields the protein CASSLGSSGRVDEQYF.

The rearrangement joins TRBV11-3 to TRBJ2-3, with no clear D. V was pared by 1 base and J by 0 bases, with 5 bases between. In germline, CDR1 is SGHNT, CDR2 YENEEA. The CDR3 consists of 14 residues. In DNA form, the CDR3 reads TGTGCCAGCAGCTTAGGCCAAAGCACAGATACGCAGTATTTT. This encodes CASSLGQSTDTQYF.

The genes are TRBV5-4 and TRBJ2-2, with 8 bases fitting TRBD2. The CDR3 sequence is 15 residues long. The germline V gene encodes CDR1 SGHNT and CDR2 YYREEE (reference sequence). Trimming removed 6 bases from V and 3 bases from J; junction bases left unmatched: 7. CDR3 in amino acids: CASTLGAGDTGELFF. CDR3 bases: TGTGCCAGCACCCTTGGAGCGGGGGACACCGGGGAGCTGTTTTTT.

The chain uses TRBV19 and TRBJ2-7; 7 bases are shared with TRBD1. The CDR3 has 14 amino acids. CDR1 is LNHDA and CDR2 is SQIVND in the germline V gene (reference sequence). The V segment lost 6 bases and the J segment 5 bases; nucleotides outside the gene matches: 10. For the CDR3, the DNA is TGTGCCAGTAGCCGCGCAGGGGGTCGCGACGAGCAGTACTTC. The encoded protein is CASSRAGGRDEQYF.

The chain is built from TRBV5-1 and TRBJ2-7; D may be TRBD1 (5 bases). This CDR3 spans 13 amino acids. From germline, CDR1 is SGHRS and CDR2 YFSETQ. With 5 bases removed from V and 3 bases from J, the gap between germline ends came to 12 bases. The CDR3 region has the DNA TGCGCCAGCAGACCGGACACCTTCTACGAGCAGTACTTC. Translated, it gives CASRPDTFYEQYF.

The rearrangement uses TRBV19 and TRBJ1-1; D is uncertain. With 4 bases removed from V and 0 bases from J, the gap between germline ends came to 15 bases. CDR1 and CDR2 from the germline V gene are LNHDA and SQIVND (reference sequence). The CDR3 is 16 amino acids. CDR3 sequence: CASSTGLENVNTEAFF. The DNA for the CDR3 is TGTGCCAGTAGTACCGGTCTTGAAAACGTGAACACTGAAGCTTTCTTT.

The J gene is TRBJ2-4, the V gene TRBV6-1; 9 nucleotides align to TRBD1. The CDR3 extends over 16 amino acids. Germline CDR1 is MNHNS and CDR2 is SASEGT. The V and J ends lost 2 bases and 3 bases, in that order; junction bases with no gene match: 5. In DNA form, the CDR3 reads TGTGCCAGCAGTGAACCTTCGACAGGGGGCAAAAACATTCAGTACTTC. It codes for CASSEPSTGGKNIQYF.

V is TRBV9 and J is TRBJ2-7; TRBD1 might be the D (6 bases). Trimming removed 0 bases at V and 5 bases at J, with 21 bases between. There are 17 residues in the CDR3. Germline CDR1 is SGDLS and CDR2 is YYNGEE. The CDR3 DNA reads TGTGCCAGCAGCGTAGGAGAGGGCAGGGGAGTCCGGGACGAGCAGTACTTC. Its translation is CASSVGEGRGVRDEQYF.

The J gene is TRBJ2-7, the V gene TRBV11-3; 12 bases are a match to TRBD1. CDR1 SGHNT and CDR2 YENEEA come from the germline V gene. V lost 1 base, J lost 5 bases, and 15 bases stayed unmatched. This CDR3 spans 19 amino acids. CDR3 loop: CASSLAYPGQGARVDEQYF. CDR3 coding DNA: TGTGCCAGCAGCTTAGCCTATCCGGGACAGGGGGCGAGGGTAGACGAGCAGTACTTC.

As for this clone: One end of the junction does not line up with germline, which may come from a read error. This chain links TRBV5-3 with TRBJ2-7; no clear D gene. TRBV5-3 is designated an ORF whose function remains uncertain. The CDR3 has 14 amino acids. CDR3 region: CASSLIGSSYEQYF. For the CDR3, the DNA is TGTGCCAGCAGCTTGATAGGAAGCTCCTACGAGCAGTACTTC.

V is TRBV4-1 and J is TRBJ2-5; tentative D call: TRBD2 (6 bases). CDR1 MGHRA and CDR2 YSYEKL come from the germline V gene. The V gene lost 3 bases and the J gene lost 11 bases, with 16 bases spanning the gap. This CDR3 contains 13 residues. The CDR3 DNA follows: TGCGCCAGCAGCCACCTGGGACTCGTTGAGCAGTACTTC. Residues: CASSHLGLVEQYF.

This clone appeared once. V and J are TRBV4-1 and TRBJ2-7; D is uncertain. Germline V lookup: CDR1 MGHRA, CDR2 YSYEKL. Trimming stripped 0 bases from V and 2 bases from J, with 11 bases between. This CDR3 comprises 15 residues. The CDR3 sequence: CASSQDGVATYEQYF. CDR3 bases: TGCGCCAGCAGCCAAGATGGAGTAGCCACCTACGAGCAGTACTTC.

J is TRBJ2-7 and V is TRBV27, with D uncertain. This CDR3 has 11 amino acids. Germline V gives CDR1 MNHEY, CDR2 SMNVEV (reference sequence). V was pared by 3 bases and J by 6 bases, with 6 bases between. In DNA form, the CDR3 reads TGTGCCAGCAGTTTTTCGGGCGAGCAGTACTTC. It translates to CASSFSGEQYF.

This rearrangement joins TRBV5-1 to TRBJ2-3; 8 bases are a match to TRBD2. There are 16 residues in the CDR3. The trim removed 3 bases at V and 2 bases at J, leaving 8 bases unmatched. The germline V gene encodes CDR1 SGHRS and CDR2 YFSETQ. CDR3 DNA sequence: TGCGCCAGCAGCTATCCGTTTAGCGGGACCACAGATACGCAGTATTTT. Protein: CASSYPFSGTTDTQYF.

V gene TRBV7-9 combines with J gene TRBJ2-7, with 8 bases matching TRBD1. With 4 bases clipped from V and 1 base from J, the junction kept 0 bases outside the gene matches. Germline values: CDR1 SEHNR, CDR2 FQNEAQ (reference sequence). There are 13 residues in the CDR3. This CDR3 is CASSWTGSYEQYF. The DNA for the CDR3 is TGTGCCAGCAGCTGGACAGGGTCCTACGAGCAGTACTTC.

This chain joins TRBV2 and TRBJ2-1; the match to TRBD1 covers 8 bases. The germline V gene has CDR1 SNHLY and CDR2 FYNNEI. There are 12 residues in the CDR3. V lost 7 bases and J lost 12; bases outside the gene matches: 8. The CDR3 protein is CASMSMTGAQFF. CDR3 DNA sequence: TGTGCCAGCATGAGCATGACAGGGGCGCAGTTCTTC.

J is TRBJ1-5 and V is TRBV28; D possibly corresponds to TRBD1 (6 bases). The CDR3 totals 17 residues. From germline, CDR1 is MDHEN and CDR2 SYDVKM. The V and J ends lost 8 bases and 3 bases respectively, with 23 bases between them. The CDR3 region has the DNA TGTGCCAGCTTGGCCACCTCGGGGGCGCGGGACAATCAGCCCCAGCATTTT. Protein product: CASLATSGARDNQPQHF.

The rearrangement joins TRBV30 to TRBJ2-7; 7 bases agree with TRBD1. Germline CDR1 is GTSNPN and CDR2 is SVGIG (reference sequence). V gave up 5 bases and J gave up 2 bases; unmatched junction bases: 3. This CDR3 has 12 residues. CDR3 DNA: TGTGCCTGGGTACAGGGGACCTACGAGCAGTACTTC. It specifies CAWVQGTYEQYF.

Regarding this clone: Additional DNA sequences in this sample encode the identical CDR3. The V call is TRBV5-1, the J call TRBJ1-2, with a tentative D call TRBD1 (5 bases). V was pared by 1 base and J by 6 bases, with 10 bases between. The CDR3 runs 13 residues. CDR1 and CDR2 from the germline V gene are SGHRS and YFSETQ. The CDR3 spells CASSLQGGDGYTF. The CDR3 DNA follows: TGCGCCAGCAGCTTGCAGGGAGGGGATGGCTACACCTTC.

This clone was seen only once. This chain links TRBV7-9 with TRBJ2-5; D is undetermined. The CDR3 extends over 14 amino acids. Trimming pared 1 base from V and 1 base from J, leaving 7 bases between. Germline-derived CDR1 and CDR2 are SEHNR and FQNEAQ (reference sequence). The CDR3 region has the DNA TGTGCCAGCAGCTTAGAGGCAGTCCAAGAGACCCAGTACTTC. Protein: CASSLEAVQETQYF. The full variable domain, rest sourced from reference TRBV7-9 and TRBJ2-5, is DTGVSQNPRHKITKRGQNVTFRCDPISEHNRLYWYRQTLGQGPEFLTYFQNEAQLEKSRLLSDRFSAERPKGSFSTLEIQRTEQGDSAMYLCASSLEAVQETQYFGPGTRLLVL.

The chain uses TRBV5-1 and TRBJ2-5, with TRBD1 identical over 7 bases. The germline CDR1 and CDR2 sequences are SGHRS and YFSETQ. The V segment lost 2 bases and the J segment 2 bases; nucleotides outside the gene matches: 6. CDR3 length: 15 amino acids. CDR3: CASSFTGVVQETQYF. CDR3 DNA sequence: TGCGCCAGCAGCTTCACAGGGGTCGTACAAGAGACCCAGTACTTC. The entire variable domain, with the rest obtained from reference TRBV5-1 and TRBJ2-5, is as follows: KAGVTQTPRYLIKTRGQQVTLSCSPISGHRSVSWYQQTPGQGLQFLFEYFSETQRNKGNFPGRFSGRQFSNSRSEMNVSTLELGDSALYLCASSFTGVVQETQYFGPGTRLLVL.

The V gene is TRBV9, the J gene TRBJ1-1; D is unclear. Germline CDR1 is SGDLS and CDR2 is YYNGEE. This CDR3 comprises 14 residues. V gave up 0 bases and J gave up 0 bases, with 6 bases separating them. CDR3 nucleotide sequence: TGTGCCAGCAGCGTAGGTGGGGTGAACACTGAAGCTTTCTTT. Encoded protein: CASSVGGVNTEAFF.

This clone has just one count. The rearrangement links TRBV5-4 to TRBJ2-7; the match to TRBD2 covers 9 bases. The CDR3 totals 16 residues. V was pared by 4 bases and J by 3 bases, with 11 bases of the junction left unmatched. Germline V lookup: CDR1 SGHNT, CDR2 YYREEE (reference sequence). The CDR3 loop is CASSRGGGGQGYEQYF. Here the CDR3 DNA reads TGTGCCAGCAGCCGGGGCGGGGGGGGCCAGGGCTACGAGCAGTACTTC.